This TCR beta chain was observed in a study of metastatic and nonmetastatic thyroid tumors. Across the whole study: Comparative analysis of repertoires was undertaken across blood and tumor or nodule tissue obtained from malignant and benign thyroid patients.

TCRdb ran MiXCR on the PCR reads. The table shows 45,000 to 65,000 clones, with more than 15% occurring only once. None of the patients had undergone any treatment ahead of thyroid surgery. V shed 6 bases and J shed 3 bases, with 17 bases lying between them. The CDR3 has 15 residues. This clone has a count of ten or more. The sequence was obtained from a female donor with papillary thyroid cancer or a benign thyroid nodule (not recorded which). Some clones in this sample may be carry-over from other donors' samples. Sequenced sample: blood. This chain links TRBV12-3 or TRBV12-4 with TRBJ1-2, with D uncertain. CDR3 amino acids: CASRPGQFKDYGYTF. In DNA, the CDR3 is TGTGCCAGCAGGCCCGGGCAGTTTAAAGACTATGGCTACACCTTC.